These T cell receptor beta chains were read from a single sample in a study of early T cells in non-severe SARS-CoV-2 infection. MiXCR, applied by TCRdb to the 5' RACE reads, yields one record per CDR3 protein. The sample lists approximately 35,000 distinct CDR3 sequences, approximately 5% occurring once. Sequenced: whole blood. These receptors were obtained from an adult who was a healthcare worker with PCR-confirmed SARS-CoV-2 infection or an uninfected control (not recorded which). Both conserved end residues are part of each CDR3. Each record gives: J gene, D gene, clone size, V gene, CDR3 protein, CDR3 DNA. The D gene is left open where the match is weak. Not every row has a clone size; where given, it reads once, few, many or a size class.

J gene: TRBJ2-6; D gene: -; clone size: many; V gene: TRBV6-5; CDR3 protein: CASRALGSGANVLTF; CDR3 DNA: TGTGCCAGCAGGGCCCTAGGGTCTGGGGCCAACGTCCTGACTTTC
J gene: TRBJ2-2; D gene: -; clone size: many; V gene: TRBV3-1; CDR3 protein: CASSPKDRNTGELFF; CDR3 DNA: TGTGCCAGCAGCCCGAAGGACCGGAACACCGGGGAGCTGTTTTTT
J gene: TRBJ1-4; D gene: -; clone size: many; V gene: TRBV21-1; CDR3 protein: CASSSGQDGEKLFF; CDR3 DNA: TGTGCCAGCAGCTCTGGACAGGACGGTGAAAAACTGTTTTTT
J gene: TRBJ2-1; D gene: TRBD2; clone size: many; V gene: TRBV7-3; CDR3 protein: CASSQRGTSGIYNEQFF; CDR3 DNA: TGTGCCAGCAGCCAACGAGGGACTAGCGGCATCTACAATGAGCAGTTCTTC
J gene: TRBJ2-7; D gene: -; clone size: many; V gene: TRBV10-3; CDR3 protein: CAISDGRDSEQYF; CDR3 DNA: TGTGCCATCAGTGACGGCAGGGACTCCGAGCAGTACTTC
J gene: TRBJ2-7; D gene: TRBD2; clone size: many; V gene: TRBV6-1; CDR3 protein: CASSEAKASGHEQYF; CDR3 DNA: TGTGCCAGCAGTGAAGCGAAGGCTAGCGGCCACGAGCAGTACTTC
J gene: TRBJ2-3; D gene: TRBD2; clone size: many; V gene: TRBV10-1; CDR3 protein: CASSEGSGGLTDTQYF; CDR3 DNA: TGCGCCAGCAGTGAAGGTAGCGGGGGGTTAACAGATACGCAGTATTTT
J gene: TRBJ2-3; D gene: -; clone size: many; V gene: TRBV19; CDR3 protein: CASSTGVRTDTQYF; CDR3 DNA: TGTGCCAGTAGCACGGGGGTCAGGACAGATACGCAGTATTTT
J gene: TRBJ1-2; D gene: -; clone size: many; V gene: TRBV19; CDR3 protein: CASTGTAYGYTF; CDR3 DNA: TGTGCCAGTACTGGAACAGCCTATGGCTACACCTTC
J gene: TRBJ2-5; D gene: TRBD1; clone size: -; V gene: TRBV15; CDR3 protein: CATSSTGGWETQYF; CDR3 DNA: TGTGCCACCAGCAGTACAGGGGGCTGGGAGACCCAGTACTTC
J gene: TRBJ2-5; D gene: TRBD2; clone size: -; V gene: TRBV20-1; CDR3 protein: CSALTSGGARETQYF; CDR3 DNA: TGCAGTGCTTTGACTAGCGGGGGGGCCCGAGAGACCCAGTACTTC
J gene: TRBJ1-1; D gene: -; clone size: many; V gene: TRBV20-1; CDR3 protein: CSATRGGETEAFF; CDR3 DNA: TGCAGTGCTACCCGGGGAGGGGAAACTGAAGCTTTCTTT
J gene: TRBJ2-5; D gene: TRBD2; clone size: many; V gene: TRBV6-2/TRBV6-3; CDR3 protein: CASSTQRGRLETQYF; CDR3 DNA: TGTGCCAGCAGTACCCAGCGGGGTCGGTTGGAGACCCAGTACTTC
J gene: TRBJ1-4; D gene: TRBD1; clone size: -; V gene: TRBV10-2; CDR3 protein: CASSEPTGFATNEKLFF; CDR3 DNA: TGCGCCAGCAGTGAGCCGACAGGGTTTGCAACTAATGAAAAACTGTTTTTT
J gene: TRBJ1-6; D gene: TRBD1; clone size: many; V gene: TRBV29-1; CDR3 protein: CSVSRDRDEAPLHF; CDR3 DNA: TGCAGCGTCTCCCGGGACAGGGATGAGGCACCCCTCCACTTT
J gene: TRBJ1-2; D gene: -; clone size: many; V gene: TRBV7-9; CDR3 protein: CASSITGIRTF; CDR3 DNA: TGTGCCAGCAGCATAACAGGGATCCGGACCTTC
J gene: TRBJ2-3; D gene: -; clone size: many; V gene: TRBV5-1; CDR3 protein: CASSLGQSTDTQYF; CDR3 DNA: TGCGCCAGCAGCTTGGGACAGAGCACAGATACGCAGTATTTT
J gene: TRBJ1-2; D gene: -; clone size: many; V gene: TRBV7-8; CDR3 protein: CASSLAGGGRDYGYTF; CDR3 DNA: TGTGCCAGCAGCTTAGCGGGAGGGGGGCGCGACTATGGCTACACCTTC
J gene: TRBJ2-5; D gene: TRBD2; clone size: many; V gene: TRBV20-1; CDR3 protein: CSLHSGGVKETQYF; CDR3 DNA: TGCAGTCTTCATAGCGGGGGCGTCAAAGAGACCCAGTACTTC
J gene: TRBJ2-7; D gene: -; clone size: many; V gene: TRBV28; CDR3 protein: CANFNREQYF; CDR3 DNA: TGTGCCAACTTCAACAGGGAGCAGTACTTC
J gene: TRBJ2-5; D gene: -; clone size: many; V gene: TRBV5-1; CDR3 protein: CASSLEYRETQYF; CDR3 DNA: TGCGCCAGCAGCTTGGAGTACAGAGAGACCCAGTACTTC
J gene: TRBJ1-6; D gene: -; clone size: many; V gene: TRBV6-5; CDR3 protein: CASSYGRNDSPLHF; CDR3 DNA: TGTGCCAGCAGTTACGGTAGGAACGATTCACCCCTCCACTTT
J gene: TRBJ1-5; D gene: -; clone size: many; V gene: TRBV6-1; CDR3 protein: CASSGVEGNQPQHF; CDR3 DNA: TGTGCCAGCAGTGGGGTGGAGGGCAATCAGCCCCAGCATTTT
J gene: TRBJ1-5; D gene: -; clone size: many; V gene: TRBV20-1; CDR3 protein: CSASLGPRNQPQHF; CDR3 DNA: TGCAGTGCTAGTCTAGGGCCGCGCAATCAGCCCCAGCATTTT
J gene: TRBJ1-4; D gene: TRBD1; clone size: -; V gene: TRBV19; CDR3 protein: CASSTGTLEKLFF; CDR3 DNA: TGTGCCAGCTCGACAGGGACACTGGAAAAACTGTTTTTT
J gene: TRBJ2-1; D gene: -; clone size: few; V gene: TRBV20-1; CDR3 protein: CSASGALEQFF; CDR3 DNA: TGCAGTGCTTCAGGTGCTCTCGAGCAGTTCTTC
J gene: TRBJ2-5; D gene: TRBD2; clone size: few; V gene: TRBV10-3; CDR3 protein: CAIRNFGTSGETQYF; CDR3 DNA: TGTGCCATCAGAAACTTCGGGACTAGCGGGGAGACCCAGTACTTC
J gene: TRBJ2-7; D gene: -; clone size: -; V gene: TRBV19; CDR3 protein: CASSRGAGAYSYEQYF; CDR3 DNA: TGTGCCAGTAGTAGAGGGGCAGGGGCTTACTCCTACGAGCAGTACTTC
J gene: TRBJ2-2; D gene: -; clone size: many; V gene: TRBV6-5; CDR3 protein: CASSYTGQLAGELFF; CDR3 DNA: TGTGCCAGCAGTTACACCGGACAGCTAGCCGGGGAGCTGTTTTTT
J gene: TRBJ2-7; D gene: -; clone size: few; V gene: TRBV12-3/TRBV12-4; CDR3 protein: CASSLAGGATPYEQYF; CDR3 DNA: TGTGCCAGCAGTTTAGCGGGGGGGGCGACCCCCTACGAGCAGTACTTC
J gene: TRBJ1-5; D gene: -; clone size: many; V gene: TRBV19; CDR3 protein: CASSIGAQPQHF; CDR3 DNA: TGTGCCAGTAGTATAGGGGCTCAGCCCCAGCATTTT
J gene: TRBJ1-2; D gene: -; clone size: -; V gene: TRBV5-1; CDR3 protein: CASSLGPATVNLSGYTF; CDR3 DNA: TGCGCCAGCAGCTTGGGGCCAGCCACAGTGAATCTTTCTGGCTACACCTTC
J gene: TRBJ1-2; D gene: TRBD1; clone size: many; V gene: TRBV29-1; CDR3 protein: CSVELRDSLYGYTF; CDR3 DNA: TGCAGCGTTGAACTGCGGGACAGTCTCTATGGCTACACCTTC
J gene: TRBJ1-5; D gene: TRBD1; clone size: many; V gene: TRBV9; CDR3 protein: CASSMGQVNQPQHF; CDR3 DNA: TGTGCCAGCAGCATGGGACAGGTCAATCAGCCCCAGCATTTT
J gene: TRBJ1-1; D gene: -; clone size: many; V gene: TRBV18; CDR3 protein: CASSPPTGMNTEAFF; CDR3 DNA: TGTGCCAGCTCACCACCTACGGGGATGAACACTGAAGCTTTCTTT
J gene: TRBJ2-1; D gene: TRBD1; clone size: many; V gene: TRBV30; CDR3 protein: CALDRIVEFF; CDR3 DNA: TGTGCCTTGGACAGGATCGTTGAGTTCTTC
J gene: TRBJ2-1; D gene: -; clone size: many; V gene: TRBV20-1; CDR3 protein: CSARVVTRVGSYNEQFF; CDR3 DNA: TGCAGTGCTAGAGTCGTAACTAGGGTTGGCTCCTACAATGAGCAGTTCTTC
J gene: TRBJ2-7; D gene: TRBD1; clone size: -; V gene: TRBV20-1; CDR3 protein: CSASSGQAPSYEQYF; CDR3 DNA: TGCAGTGCTTCTTCTGGACAGGCGCCCTCCTACGAGCAGTACTTC
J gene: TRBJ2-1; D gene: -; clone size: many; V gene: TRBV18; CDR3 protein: CASSPLTLYNEQFF; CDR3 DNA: TGTGCCAGCTCACCACTGACCCTCTACAATGAGCAGTTCTTC
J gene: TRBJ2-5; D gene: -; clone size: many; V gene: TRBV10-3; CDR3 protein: CAIAFDGETQYF; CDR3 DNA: TGTGCCATCGCCTTCGATGGAGAGACCCAGTACTTC
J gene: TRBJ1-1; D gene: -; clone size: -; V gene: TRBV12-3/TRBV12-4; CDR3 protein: CASSTGLGTEAFF; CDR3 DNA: TGTGCCAGCAGTACAGGGCTGGGGACTGAAGCTTTCTTT
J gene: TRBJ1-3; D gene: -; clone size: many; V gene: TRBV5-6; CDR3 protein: CASSFKAPLGNTIYF; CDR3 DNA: TGTGCCAGCAGCTTTAAAGCCCCACTTGGAAACACCATATATTTT
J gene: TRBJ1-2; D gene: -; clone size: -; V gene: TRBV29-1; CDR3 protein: CSVATGTYGYTF; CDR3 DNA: TGCAGCGTTGCTACAGGGACCTATGGCTACACCTTC
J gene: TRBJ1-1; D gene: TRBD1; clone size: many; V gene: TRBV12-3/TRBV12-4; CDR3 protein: CASSPRTGPNTEAFF; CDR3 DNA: TGTGCCAGCAGTCCCAGGACAGGACCAAACACTGAAGCTTTCTTT
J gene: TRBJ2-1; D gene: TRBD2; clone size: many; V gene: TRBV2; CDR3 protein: CASLLAVDNEQFF; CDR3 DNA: TGTGCCAGCCTGCTAGCGGTAGACAATGAGCAGTTCTTC
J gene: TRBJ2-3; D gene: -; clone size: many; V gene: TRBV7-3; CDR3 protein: CASSAVDSGATSTDTQYF; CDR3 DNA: TGTGCCAGCAGCGCCGTGGATAGCGGAGCTACTAGCACAGATACGCAGTATTTT
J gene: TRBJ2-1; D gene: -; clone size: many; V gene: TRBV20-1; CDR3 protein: CSARLASNEQFF; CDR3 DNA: TGCAGTGCTAGATTGGCTTCCAATGAGCAGTTCTTC
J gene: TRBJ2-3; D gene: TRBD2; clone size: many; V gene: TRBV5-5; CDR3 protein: CASSFTSVADTQYF; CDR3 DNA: TGTGCCAGCAGCTTTACTAGCGTGGCAGATACGCAGTATTTT
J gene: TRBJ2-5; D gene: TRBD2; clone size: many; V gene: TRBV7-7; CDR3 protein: CASSSGRLAGETQYF; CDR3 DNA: TGTGCTAGCAGCTCCGGTCGACTAGCGGGGGAGACCCAGTACTTC
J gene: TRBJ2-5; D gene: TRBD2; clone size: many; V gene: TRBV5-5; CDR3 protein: CASSLAGVQETQYF; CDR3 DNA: TGTGCCAGCAGCTTAGCGGGGGTACAAGAGACCCAGTACTTC
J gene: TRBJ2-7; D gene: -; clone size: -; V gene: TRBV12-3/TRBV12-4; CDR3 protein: CASSRGNTYEQYF; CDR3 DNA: TGTGCCAGCAGCCGGGGGAATACCTACGAGCAGTACTTC
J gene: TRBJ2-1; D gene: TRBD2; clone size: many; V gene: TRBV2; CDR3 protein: CAISGTRWDEQFF; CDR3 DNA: TGTGCAATCTCCGGGACTAGGTGGGATGAGCAGTTCTTC
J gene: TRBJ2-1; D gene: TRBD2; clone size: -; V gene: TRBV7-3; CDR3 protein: CASSLTLAGAEQFF; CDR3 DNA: TGTGCCAGCAGCTTAACACTAGCGGGGGCCGAGCAGTTCTTC
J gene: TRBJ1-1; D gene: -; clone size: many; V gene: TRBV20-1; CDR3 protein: CSARPGDRNTEAFF; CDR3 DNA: TGCAGTGCTAGACCAGGCGACAGGAACACTGAAGCTTTCTTT
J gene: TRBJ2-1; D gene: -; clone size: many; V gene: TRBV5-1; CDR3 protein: CASTTAGSSYNEQFF; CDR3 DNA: TGCGCCAGCACTACCGCGGGGAGCTCCTACAATGAGCAGTTCTTC
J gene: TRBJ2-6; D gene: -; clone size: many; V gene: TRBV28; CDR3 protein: CASSSGSGANVLTF; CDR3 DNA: TGTGCCAGCAGCTCCGGGTCTGGGGCCAACGTCCTGACTTTC
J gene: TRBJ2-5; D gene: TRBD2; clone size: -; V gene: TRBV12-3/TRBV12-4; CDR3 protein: CASSFGGGGETQYF; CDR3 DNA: TGTGCCAGCAGTTTCGGCGGGGGGGGTGAGACCCAGTACTTC
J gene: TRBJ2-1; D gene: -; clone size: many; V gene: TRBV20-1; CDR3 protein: CSASRQGNEQFF; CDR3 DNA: TGCAGTGCTAGTCGGCAGGGGAATGAGCAGTTCTTC
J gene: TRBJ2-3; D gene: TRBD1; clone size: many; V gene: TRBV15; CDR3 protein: CATSRGQGRTDTQYF; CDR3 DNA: TGTGCCACCAGCAGGGGACAGGGACGCACAGATACGCAGTATTTT
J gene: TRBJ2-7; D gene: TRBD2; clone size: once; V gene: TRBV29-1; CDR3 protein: CSASGGPYEQYF; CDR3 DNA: TGCAGCGCATCGGGGGGGCCCTACGAGCAGTACTTC